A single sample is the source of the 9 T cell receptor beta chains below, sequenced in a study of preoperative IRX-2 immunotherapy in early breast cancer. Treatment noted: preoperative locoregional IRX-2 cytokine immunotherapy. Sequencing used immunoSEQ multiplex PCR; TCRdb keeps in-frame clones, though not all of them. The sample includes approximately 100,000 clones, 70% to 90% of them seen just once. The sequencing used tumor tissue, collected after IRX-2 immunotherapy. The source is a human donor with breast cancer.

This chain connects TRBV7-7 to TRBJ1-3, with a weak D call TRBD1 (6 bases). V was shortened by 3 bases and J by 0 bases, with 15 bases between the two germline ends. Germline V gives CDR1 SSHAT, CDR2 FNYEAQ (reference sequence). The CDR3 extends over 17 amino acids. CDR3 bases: TGTGCCAGCAGCTTGGACAGTTACTCGGTCTCTGGAAACACCATATATTTT. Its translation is CASSLDSYSVSGNTIYF.

In DNA form, the CDR3 reads TGCGCCAGCAGCTTACAGGCGCACCCCTACAATGAGCAGTTCTTC. Translated: CASSLQAHPYNEQFF. The V gene is TRBV5-1, the J gene TRBJ2-1, with D possibly matching TRBD1 (5 bases). Germline V gene sequence: CDR1 SGHRS, CDR2 YFSETQ. The V gene lost 2 bases and the J gene lost 2 bases, with 11 bases spanning the gap. The CDR3 covers 15 residues.

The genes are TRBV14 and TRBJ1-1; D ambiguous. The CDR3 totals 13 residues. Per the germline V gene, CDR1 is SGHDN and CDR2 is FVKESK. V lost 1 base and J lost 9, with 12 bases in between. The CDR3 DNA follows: TGTGCCAGCAGCCAAGTGGGAGGATCCAAAGCTTTCTTT. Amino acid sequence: CASSQVGGSKAFF. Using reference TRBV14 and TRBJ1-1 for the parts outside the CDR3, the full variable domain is EAGVTQFPSHSVIEKGQTVTLRCDPISGHDNLYWYRRVMGKEIKFLLHFVKESKQDESGMPNNRFLAERTGGTYSTLKVQPAELEDSGVYFCASSQVGGSKAFFGQGTRLTVV.

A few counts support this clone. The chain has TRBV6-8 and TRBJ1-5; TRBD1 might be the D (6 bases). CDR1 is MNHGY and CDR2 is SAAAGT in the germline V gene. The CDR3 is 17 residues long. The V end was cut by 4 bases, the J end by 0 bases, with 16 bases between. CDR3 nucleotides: TGTGCCAGCAGTTCCTACGACAGGTCCAATAGCAATCAGCCCCAGCATTTT. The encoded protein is CASSSYDRSNSNQPQHF.

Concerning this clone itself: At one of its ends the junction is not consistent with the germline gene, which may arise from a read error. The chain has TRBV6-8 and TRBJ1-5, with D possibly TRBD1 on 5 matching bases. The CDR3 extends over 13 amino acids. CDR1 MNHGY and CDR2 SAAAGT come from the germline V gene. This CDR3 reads CASRGVLNQSQHF. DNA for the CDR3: TGTGCCAGCAGGGGGGTTCTGAATCAGTCCCAGCATTTT.

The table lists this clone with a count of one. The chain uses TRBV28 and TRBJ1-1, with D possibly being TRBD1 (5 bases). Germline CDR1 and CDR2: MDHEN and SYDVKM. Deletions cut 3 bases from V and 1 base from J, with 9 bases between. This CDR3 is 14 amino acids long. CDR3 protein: CASSFTGENTEAFF. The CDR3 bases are TGTGCCAGCAGTTTTACAGGAGAGAACACTGAAGCTTTCTTT.

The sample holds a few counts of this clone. DNA of the CDR3: TGTGCCAGCAGCGTTCGAGGTTTCCTCGAGGAAAAACTGTTTTTT. It encodes CASSVRGFLEEKLFF. The chain links TRBV6-7 to TRBJ1-4, with D unclear. TRBV6-7 is known as an ORF, though its function is uncertain. The CDR3 is 15 residues long. Trimming removed 6 bases at V and 8 bases at J, with 19 bases between.

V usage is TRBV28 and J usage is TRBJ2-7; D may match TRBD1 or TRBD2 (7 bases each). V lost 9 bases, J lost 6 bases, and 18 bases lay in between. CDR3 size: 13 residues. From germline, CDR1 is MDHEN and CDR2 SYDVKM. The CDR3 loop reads CASQGEGTGEQYF. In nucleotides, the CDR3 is TGTGCCAGTCAGGGGGAGGGAACGGGCGAGCAGTACTTC.

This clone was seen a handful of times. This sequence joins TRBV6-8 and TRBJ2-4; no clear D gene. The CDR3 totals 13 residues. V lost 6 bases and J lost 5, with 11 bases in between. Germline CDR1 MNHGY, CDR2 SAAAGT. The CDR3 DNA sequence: TGTGCCAGCAGCCAGAGCAACGAAAACATTCAGTACTTC. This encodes CASSQSNENIQYF.